The text below deals with one TCR beta chain. This record comes from a study of blood T cell repertoires in COVID-19. Study in general: The study drew acute and convalescent COVID-19 samples from the United States, Italy and Spain. The analysed material was cDNA or gDNA that came from T cells, B-cell-depleted T cells, or PBMCs.

Per the authors' pipeline: The authors estimated nucleated cell counts from reference gene primer amplification. Sequenced by immunoSEQ multiplex PCR; TCRdb stores in-frame clones only, minus some. V and J calls and clone size are those listed in that table; D and trimming were worked out from the DNA. The sample lists 120,000 to 150,000 clones, approximately 88% occurring once. The V segment lost 5 bases and the J segment 6 bases; nucleotides outside the gene matches: 10. The CDR3 covers 16 residues. The V gene's germline CDR1 is SGHRS and CDR2 YFSETQ. This rearrangement joins TRBV5-1 to TRBJ2-3; TRBD2 aligns across 12 bases. The sequenced material came from peripheral blood. The clonotype was recovered from a man aged 55 to 69 with active or convalescent COVID-19. The CDR3, as DNA: TGCGCCAGCAGGTTACCGGGACTAGCGGGCGGCGATACGCAGTATTTT. Encoded protein: CASRLPGLAGGDTQYF.